The 22 T cell receptor beta chains in this list originate from one sample, sequenced in a study of blood T cell repertoires in COVID-19. Clones were read by immunoSEQ multiplex PCR, and TCRdb kept only the in-frame ones, dropping some. The table has around 140,000 clones, less than 85% seen once. The sample comprised peripheral blood. These receptors came from a woman older than 75 with acute or convalescent COVID-19.

The rearrangement uses TRBV6-5 and TRBJ1-1, with a tentative D call TRBD1 (6 bases). Between the trimmed V and J ends, which lost 2 bases and 1 base, there was a span of 8 bases. Germline assignment: CDR1 MNHEY and CDR2 SVGAGI. There are 14 residues in the CDR3. This chain's CDR3 is CASSYPDRNTEAFF. Here the CDR3 DNA reads TGTGCCAGCAGTTACCCGGACAGGAACACTGAAGCTTTCTTT.

This clone was counted between two and nine times. V and J are TRBV3-1 (or the pseudogene TRBV3-2) and TRBJ2-7; weak D call: TRBD2 (7 bases). Germline V gene sequence: CDR1 LGHDT, CDR2 YNNKEL (reference sequence). The V end lost 4 bases, the J end lost 6 bases, and 22 bases lay between the germline ends. The length of the CDR3 is 16 residues. In DNA, the CDR3 is TGTGCCAGCAGCCCCCTAGGGGGAGGGACTTGGGGCGAGCAGTACTTC. This codes for CASSPLGGGTWGEQYF.

The J gene is TRBJ2-7, the V gene TRBV19; D is perhaps TRBD2 (5 bases). This CDR3 has 13 amino acids. Germline CDR1 and CDR2: LNHDA and SQIVND (reference sequence). V was trimmed by 5 bases and J by 6 bases, leaving 14 bases between them. The CDR3 coding sequence is TGTGCCAGTAGTCACAATCGGGGTACCGAGCAGTACTTC. Translated, it gives CASSHNRGTEQYF.

The genes are TRBV19 and TRBJ1-2; D gene ambiguous. Germline CDR1 LNHDA, CDR2 SQIVND (reference sequence). This CDR3 is built from 12 residues. Trimming shortened V by 4 bases and J by 4 bases, and 7 bases separated the two germline ends. The chain's CDR3 is CASSNGLYGYTF. The CDR3 nucleotides are TGTGCCAGTAGTAATGGGCTCTATGGCTACACCTTC.

The chain recombines TRBV29-1 with TRBJ1-4; D may be TRBD1 (6 bases). The CDR3 runs to 13 residues. Germline assignment: CDR1 SQVTM and CDR2 ANQGSEA. With 7 bases removed from V and 8 bases from J, the gap between germline ends came to 17 bases. CDR3 nucleotide sequence: TGCAGCGGCCAAGGGGGGGCTGAGGAAAAACTGTTTTTT. This sequence encodes CSGQGGAEEKLFF.

The rearrangement joins TRBV19 to TRBJ2-5, with TRBD2 identical over 8 bases. This CDR3 contains 12 residues. With 9 bases clipped from V and 5 bases from J, the junction kept 5 bases outside the gene matches. The germline gives CDR1 LNHDA, CDR2 SQIVND (reference sequence). The CDR3 region has the DNA TGTGCCAGCGGGAGGGCCCATGAGACCCAGTACTTC. Its protein is CASGRAHETQYF. Together with reference TRBV19 and TRBJ2-5, the CDR3 gives the full variable domain: DGGITQSPKYLFRKEGQNVTLSCEQNLNHDAMYWYRQDPGQGLRLIYYSQIVNDFQKGDIAEGYSVSREKKESFPLTVTSAQKNPTAFYLCASGRAHETQYFGPGTRLLVL.

The chain employs TRBV27 and TRBJ1-1; possibly TRBD1 for D (6 bases). Germline values: CDR1 MNHEY, CDR2 SMNVEV (reference sequence). This CDR3 is 14 amino acids long. The ends were cut back, 6 bases at V and 4 bases at J, with 15 bases in the middle. The CDR3 sequence: CASSRTQGRTEAFF. In nucleotides, the CDR3 is TGTGCCAGCAGCAGAACACAGGGACGCACTGAAGCTTTCTTT.

The chain carries TRBV5-6 and TRBJ2-7; D might be TRBD1 (6 bases). Germline V lookup: CDR1 SGHDT, CDR2 YYEEEE. The CDR3 runs to 17 residues. Trimming took 5 bases from V and 0 from J, leaving 21 bases between them. This CDR3 reads CASSFRGRGPFSYEQYF. The CDR3, as DNA: TGTGCCAGCAGTTTCCGGGGCAGGGGACCCTTCTCCTACGAGCAGTACTTC.

V usage is TRBV19 and J usage is TRBJ2-7; D ambiguous. This CDR3 has 14 amino acids. The V end lost 4 bases, the J end lost 0 bases, and 10 bases lay between the germline ends. From germline, CDR1 is LNHDA and CDR2 SQIVND (reference sequence). CDR3 residues: CASSSRANSYEQYF. The CDR3 DNA is TGTGCCAGTAGTAGTCGAGCGAACTCCTACGAGCAGTACTTC.

The chain has TRBV5-5 and TRBJ2-5; D uncertain. CDR3 length: 12 residues. V lost 2 bases, J lost 2 bases, and 4 bases lay in between. Per the germline V gene, CDR1 is SGHKS and CDR2 is YYEKEE (reference sequence). For the CDR3, the DNA is TGTGCCAGCAGCTTCAATCAAGAGACCCAGTACTTC. It yields the protein CASSFNQETQYF. The full variable domain, rest sourced from reference TRBV5-5 and TRBJ2-5, is DAGVTQSPTHLIKTRGQQVTLRCSPISGHKSVSWYQQVLGQGPQFIFQYYEKEERGRGNFPDRFSARQFPNYSSELNVNALLLGDSALYLCASSFNQETQYFGPGTRLLVL.

This rearrangement joins TRBV5-4 to TRBJ2-1, with 8 bases that match TRBD2. J was trimmed by 10 bases and V by 4 bases; bases with no gene match: 13. CDR3 size: 15 residues. Germline V gene data show CDR1 as SGHNT and CDR2 as YYREEE (reference sequence). CDR3 residues: CASSPAGGTKGEQFF. CDR3 in DNA: TGTGCCAGCAGCCCGGCGGGGGGCACTAAGGGAGAGCAGTTCTTC.

V gene TRBV7-9 combines with J gene TRBJ1-6; D possibly corresponds to TRBD1 (6 bases). The CDR3 spans 16 residues. V gave up 5 bases and J gave up 10 bases, with 21 bases separating them. Germline CDR1 reads SEHNR; CDR2 reads FQNEAQ (reference sequence). The CDR3 sequence: CASSPLFGGALSPLHF. Written as DNA, the CDR3 is TGTGCCAGCAGCCCTCTTTTCGGGGGGGCGCTCTCACCCCTCCACTTT.

This rearrangement joins TRBV5-1 to TRBJ2-5; TRBD2 matches 7 bases. The length of the CDR3 is 14 residues. Trimming removed 0 bases from V and 4 bases from J; junction bases left unmatched: 3. Germline values: CDR1 SGHRS, CDR2 YFSETQ. Here the CDR3 reads CASSLEAGVETQYF. In nucleotides, the CDR3 is TGCGCCAGCAGCTTGGAGGCGGGAGTAGAGACCCAGTACTTC.

The V gene is TRBV4-3, the J gene TRBJ1-4, with 7 bases that match TRBD1. V dropped 2 bases and J dropped 5; count of bases not matched to a gene: 5. Germline assignment: CDR1 LGHNA and CDR2 YSLEER. The CDR3 is 15 amino acids. The CDR3 spells CASSQSQGTNEKLFF. CDR3 sequence (DNA): TGCGCCAGCAGCCAATCACAGGGGACGAATGAAAAACTGTTTTTT.

The rearrangement joins TRBV5-1 to TRBJ2-2; D not certain. CDR1 and CDR2 from the germline V gene are SGHRS and YFSETQ. The CDR3 runs to 14 residues. Trimming cost V 0 bases and J 2 bases, with 5 bases left between them. The DNA for the CDR3 is TGCGCCAGCAGCTTGGGCGTTAACACCGGGGAGCTGTTTTTT. It codes for CASSLGVNTGELFF.

This chain joins TRBV11-2 and TRBJ1-1; 7 bases align to TRBD1. This CDR3 is built from 15 residues. Looked up from germline, CDR1 is SGHAT and CDR2 is FQNNGV. The junction had 6 bases not matched to a gene; V was cut back by 5 bases and J by 0 bases. CDR3 residues: CASSAGQDVNTEAFF. The CDR3 DNA is TGTGCCAGCAGCGCCGGACAGGATGTGAACACTGAAGCTTTCTTT.

The chain carries TRBV5-4 and TRBJ1-5; 7 bases match TRBD1. The CDR3 spans 13 residues. Germline V gene data show CDR1 as SGHNT and CDR2 as YYREEE (reference sequence). V shed 4 bases, J shed 5 bases, and the junction held 3 bases outside the gene matches. CDR3: CASSLDRYQPQHF. CDR3 DNA sequence: TGTGCCAGCAGCCTGGACAGGTATCAGCCCCAGCATTTT.

The chain combines TRBV24-1 with TRBJ2-3; 11 nucleotides align to TRBD2. The CDR3 sequence is 15 residues long. The germline CDR1 and CDR2 sequences are KGHDR and SFDVKD. V shed 7 bases and J 4 bases; nucleotides not matched to a gene: 6. As DNA, the CDR3 is TGTGCCACCAGCCCCGGGACTAGCGGTTCAGATACGCAGTATTTT. Protein product: CATSPGTSGSDTQYF.

The chain combines TRBV7-2 with TRBJ2-1; possibly TRBD1 for D (6 bases). CDR1 is SGHTA, CDR2 FQGNSA, per germline. The CDR3 loop spans 15 amino acids. Trimming removed 5 bases from V and 5 bases from J, with 16 bases in between. DNA of the CDR3: TGTGCCAGCAGCCCCAGGGGCGGGCTGAACAATGAGCAGTTCTTC. Translating gives CASSPRGGLNNEQFF. Variable domain in full (rest from reference TRBV7-2 and TRBJ2-1): GAGVSQSPSNKVTEKGKDVELRCDPISGHTALYWYRQSLGQGLEFLIYFQGNSAPDKSGLPSDRFSAERTGGSVSTLTIQRTQQEDSAVYLCASSPRGGLNNEQFFGPGTRLTVL.

CDR3 sequence reads: CASSLIGTNNEQFF. The CDR3 DNA sequence: TGTGCCAGCAGCCTCATCGGGACTAACAATGAGCAGTTCTTC. The chain uses TRBV11-2 and TRBJ2-1, with 7 bases aligning to TRBD2. CDR3 size: 14 residues. Germline CDR1 is SGHAT and CDR2 is FQNNGV. The V segment lost 5 bases and the J segment 5 bases; nucleotides outside the gene matches: 6.

V gene TRBV27 combines with J gene TRBJ2-1; 11 nucleotides match TRBD2. Germline V gives CDR1 MNHEY, CDR2 SMNVEV (reference sequence). The CDR3 extends over 15 amino acids. The V and J ends lost 5 bases and 6 bases, in that order; junction bases with no gene match: 6. CDR3 nucleotide sequence: TGTGCCAGCAGTGATCTAGCGGGAGGTTCCAATGAGCAGTTCTTC. Translation: CASSDLAGGSNEQFF.

This chain uses TRBV6-2 or TRBV6-3 with TRBJ1-1; D is unresolved. This CDR3 is built from 13 residues. Per germline, CDR1 MNHEY and CDR2 SVGEGT. The V end lost 2 bases, the J end lost 8 bases, and 12 bases lay between the germline ends. In nucleotides, the CDR3 is TGTGCCAGCAGTTACCACCCATACAGCGAAGCTTTCTTT. As protein: CASSYHPYSEAFF.